The source of this T cell receptor beta chain is a study of shared clonotypes between healthy human individuals. On the study more broadly: The people who gave samples were a couple of women and three men aged 18 to 49. CD8 memory received one plate per donor, CD8 naive two, CD4 memory three and CD4 naive three. Broader study findings: For sorted subsets, rarefaction showed incomplete sequencing despite large depth.

Remarks on this clone: The antigen is not known.

Once extracted for a subset, genomic DNA was divided evenly among several immunoSEQ plates. The protocol was immunoSEQ multiplex PCR, while the TCRdb copy is restricted to in-frame clones and leaves out a portion. The table lists millions of clones, roughly 94% of them singletons. The V gene end was trimmed by 3 bases and the J gene end by 5 bases; junction bases not matched to a gene: 8. The germline CDR1 and CDR2 sequences are SGHNT and YYREEE (reference sequence). The CDR3 contains 15 residues. Naive CD8 cells, CD45RO-negative and positively selected for CCR7, excluded terminally differentiated effector memory CD45RA+ cells.

Sequencing was carried out using naive CD8+ T cells sorted from blood. The sequence was collected from a young man in good health. V usage is TRBV5-4 and J usage is TRBJ2-5; 9 nucleotides align to TRBD2. This CDR3 reads CASSSGLATPETQYF. The CDR3, as DNA: TGTGCCAGCAGCTCGGGACTAGCCACGCCGGAGACCCAGTACTTC.